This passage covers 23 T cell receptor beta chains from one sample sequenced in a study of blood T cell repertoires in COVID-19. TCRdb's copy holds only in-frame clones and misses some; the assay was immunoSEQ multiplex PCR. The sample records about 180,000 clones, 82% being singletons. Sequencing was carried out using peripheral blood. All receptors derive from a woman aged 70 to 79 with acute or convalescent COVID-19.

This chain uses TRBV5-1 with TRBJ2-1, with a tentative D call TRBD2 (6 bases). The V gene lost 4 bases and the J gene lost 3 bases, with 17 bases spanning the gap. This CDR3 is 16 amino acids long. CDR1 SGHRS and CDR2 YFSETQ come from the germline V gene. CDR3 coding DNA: TGCGCCAGCAGCCCCGTCGGGGGAGTAGACTACAATGAGCAGTTCTTC. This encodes CASSPVGGVDYNEQFF.

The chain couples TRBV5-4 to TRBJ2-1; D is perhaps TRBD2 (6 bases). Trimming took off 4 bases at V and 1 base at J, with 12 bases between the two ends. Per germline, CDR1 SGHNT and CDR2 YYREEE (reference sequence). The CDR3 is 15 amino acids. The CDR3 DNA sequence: TGTGCCAGCAGCGGGGCTAGCGCTTCCTACAATGAGCAGTTCTTC. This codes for CASSGASASYNEQFF.

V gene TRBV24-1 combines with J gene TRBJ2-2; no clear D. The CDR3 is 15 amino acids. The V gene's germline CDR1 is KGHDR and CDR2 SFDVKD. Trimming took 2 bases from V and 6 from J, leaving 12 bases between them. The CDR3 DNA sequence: TGTGCCACCAGTGATTCACAGCAGGTGGCCGGGGAGCTGTTTTTT. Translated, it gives CATSDSQQVAGELFF.

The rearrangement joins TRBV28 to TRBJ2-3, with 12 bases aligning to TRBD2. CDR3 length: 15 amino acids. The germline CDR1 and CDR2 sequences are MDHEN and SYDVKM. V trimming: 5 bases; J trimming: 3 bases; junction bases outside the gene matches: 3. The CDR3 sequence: CASSPSGGATDTQYF. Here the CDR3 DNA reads TGTGCCAGCAGTCCTAGCGGGGGGGCTACAGATACGCAGTATTTT.

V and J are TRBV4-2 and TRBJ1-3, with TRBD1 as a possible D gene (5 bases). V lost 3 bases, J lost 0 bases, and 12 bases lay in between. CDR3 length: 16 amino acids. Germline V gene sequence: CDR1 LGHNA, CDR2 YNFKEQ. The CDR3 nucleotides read TGTGCCAGCAGCCAGTTAACAGGTTACTCTGGAAACACCATATATTTT. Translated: CASSQLTGYSGNTIYF.

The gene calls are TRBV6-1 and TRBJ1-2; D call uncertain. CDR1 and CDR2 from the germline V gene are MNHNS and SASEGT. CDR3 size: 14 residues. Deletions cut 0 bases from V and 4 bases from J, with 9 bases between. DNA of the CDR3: TGTGCCAGCAGTGAAGCGCTTCGGGGCTATGGCTACACCTTC. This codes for CASSEALRGYGYTF.

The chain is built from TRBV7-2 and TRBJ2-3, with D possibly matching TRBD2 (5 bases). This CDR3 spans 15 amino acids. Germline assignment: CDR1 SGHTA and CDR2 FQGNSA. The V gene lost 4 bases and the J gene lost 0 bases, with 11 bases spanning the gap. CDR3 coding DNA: TGTGCCAGCAGCTCCGGTTCGGGAAGCACAGATACGCAGTATTTT. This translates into CASSSGSGSTDTQYF.

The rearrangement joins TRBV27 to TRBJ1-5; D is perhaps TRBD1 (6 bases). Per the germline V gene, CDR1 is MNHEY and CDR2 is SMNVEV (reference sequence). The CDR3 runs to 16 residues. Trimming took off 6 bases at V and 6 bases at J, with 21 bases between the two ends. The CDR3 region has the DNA TGTGCCAGCAGACAACTTTCCGGGACACTGAGTCAGCCCCAGCATTTT. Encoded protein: CASRQLSGTLSQPQHF.

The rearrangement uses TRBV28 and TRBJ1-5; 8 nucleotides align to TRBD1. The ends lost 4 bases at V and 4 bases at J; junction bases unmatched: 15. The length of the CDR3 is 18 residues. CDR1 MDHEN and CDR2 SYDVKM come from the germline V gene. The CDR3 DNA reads TGTGCCAGCAGTTCCTACTGGACGGACAGGGTTTCGAATCAGCCCCAGCATTTT. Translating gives CASSSYWTDRVSNQPQHF.

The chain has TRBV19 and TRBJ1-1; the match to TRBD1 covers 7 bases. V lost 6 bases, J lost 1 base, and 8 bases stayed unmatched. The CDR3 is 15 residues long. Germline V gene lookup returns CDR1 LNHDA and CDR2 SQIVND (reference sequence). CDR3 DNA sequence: TGTGCCAGTAGGAAAATTGACAGGGCGAACACTGAAGCTTTCTTT. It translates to CASRKIDRANTEAFF.

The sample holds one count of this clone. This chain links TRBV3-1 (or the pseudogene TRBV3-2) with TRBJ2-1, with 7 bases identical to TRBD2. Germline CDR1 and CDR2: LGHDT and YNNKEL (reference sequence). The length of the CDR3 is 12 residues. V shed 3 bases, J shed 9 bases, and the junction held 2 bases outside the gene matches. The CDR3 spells CASSQGLFEQFF. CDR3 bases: TGTGCCAGCAGCCAGGGACTATTTGAGCAGTTCTTC.

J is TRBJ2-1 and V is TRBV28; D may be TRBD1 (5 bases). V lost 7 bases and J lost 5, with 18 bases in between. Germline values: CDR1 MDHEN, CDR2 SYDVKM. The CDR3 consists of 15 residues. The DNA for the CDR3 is TGTGCCAGCATCCCCCGGCAGGGCGGCCACAATGAGCAGTTCTTC. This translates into CASIPRQGGHNEQFF. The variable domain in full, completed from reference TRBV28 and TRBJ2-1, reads DVKVTQSSRYLVKRTGEKVFLECVQDMDHENMFWYRQDPGLGLRLIYFSYDVKMKEKGDIPEGYSVSREKKERFSLILESASTNQTSMYLCASIPRQGGHNEQFFGPGTRLTVL.

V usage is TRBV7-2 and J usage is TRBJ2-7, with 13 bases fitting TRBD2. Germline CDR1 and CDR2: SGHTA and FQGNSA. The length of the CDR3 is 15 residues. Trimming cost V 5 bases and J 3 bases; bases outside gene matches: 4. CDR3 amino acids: CASSRGLAGIYEQYF. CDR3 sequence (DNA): TGTGCCAGCAGCCGGGGACTAGCGGGGATCTACGAGCAGTACTTC.

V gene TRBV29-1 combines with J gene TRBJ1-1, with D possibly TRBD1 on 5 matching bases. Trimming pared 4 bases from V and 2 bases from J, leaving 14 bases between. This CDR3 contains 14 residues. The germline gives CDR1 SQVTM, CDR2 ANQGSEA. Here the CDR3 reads CSVGSWGENTEAFF. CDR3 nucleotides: TGCAGCGTTGGTTCGTGGGGGGAAAACACTGAAGCTTTCTTT.

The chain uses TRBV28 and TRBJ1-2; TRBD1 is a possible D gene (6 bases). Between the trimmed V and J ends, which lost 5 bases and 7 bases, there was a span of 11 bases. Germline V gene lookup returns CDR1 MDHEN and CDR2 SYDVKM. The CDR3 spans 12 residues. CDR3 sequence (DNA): TGTGCCAGCAGTGACCGGACAGCTGGCTACACCTTC. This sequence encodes CASSDRTAGYTF.

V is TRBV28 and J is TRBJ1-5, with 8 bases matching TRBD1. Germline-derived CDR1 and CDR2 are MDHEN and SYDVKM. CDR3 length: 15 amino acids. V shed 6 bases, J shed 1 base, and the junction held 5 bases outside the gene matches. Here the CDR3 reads CASRGQDRSNQPQHF. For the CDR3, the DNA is TGTGCCAGCAGGGGACAGGACAGAAGCAATCAGCCCCAGCATTTT.

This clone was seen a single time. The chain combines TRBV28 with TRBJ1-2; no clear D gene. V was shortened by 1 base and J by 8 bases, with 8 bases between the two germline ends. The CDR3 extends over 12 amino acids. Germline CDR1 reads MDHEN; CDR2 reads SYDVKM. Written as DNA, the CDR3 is TGTGCCAGCAGTTTATTTACGGGAGGCTACACCTTC. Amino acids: CASSLFTGGYTF.

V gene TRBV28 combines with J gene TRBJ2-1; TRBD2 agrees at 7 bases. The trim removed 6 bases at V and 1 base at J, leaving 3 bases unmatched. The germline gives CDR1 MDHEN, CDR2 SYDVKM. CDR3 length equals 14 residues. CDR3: CASSEGGSYNEQFF. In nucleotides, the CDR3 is TGTGCCAGCAGCGAGGGAGGGTCCTACAATGAGCAGTTCTTC.

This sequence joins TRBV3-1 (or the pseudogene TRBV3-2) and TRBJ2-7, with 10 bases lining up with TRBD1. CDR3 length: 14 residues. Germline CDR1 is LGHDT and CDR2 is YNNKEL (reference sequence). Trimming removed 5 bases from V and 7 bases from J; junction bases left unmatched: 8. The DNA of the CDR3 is TGTGCCAGCAGCGCCCGGGACAGGGGTGGGGAGCAGTACTTC. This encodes CASSARDRGGEQYF.

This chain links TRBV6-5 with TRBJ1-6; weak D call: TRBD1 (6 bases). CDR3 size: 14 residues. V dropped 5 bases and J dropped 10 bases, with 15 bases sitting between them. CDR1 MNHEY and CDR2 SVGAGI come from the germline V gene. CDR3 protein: CASSHRAGESPLHF. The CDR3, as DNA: TGTGCCAGCAGTCACAGGGCAGGGGAGTCACCCCTCCACTTT.

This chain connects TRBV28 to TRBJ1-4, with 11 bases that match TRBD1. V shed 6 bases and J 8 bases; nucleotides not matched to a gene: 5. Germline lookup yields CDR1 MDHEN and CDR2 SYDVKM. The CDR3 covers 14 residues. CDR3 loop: CASSRGDRGEKLFF. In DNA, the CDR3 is TGTGCCAGCAGCCGCGGGGACAGGGGGGAAAAACTGTTTTTT.

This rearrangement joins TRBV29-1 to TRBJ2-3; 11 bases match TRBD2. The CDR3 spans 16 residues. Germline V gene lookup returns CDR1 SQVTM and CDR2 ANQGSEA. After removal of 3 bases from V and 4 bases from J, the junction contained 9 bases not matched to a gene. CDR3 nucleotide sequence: TGCAGCGTTGAGATAATAGCGGGAGGGCCATCAGATACGCAGTATTTT. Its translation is CSVEIIAGGPSDTQYF.

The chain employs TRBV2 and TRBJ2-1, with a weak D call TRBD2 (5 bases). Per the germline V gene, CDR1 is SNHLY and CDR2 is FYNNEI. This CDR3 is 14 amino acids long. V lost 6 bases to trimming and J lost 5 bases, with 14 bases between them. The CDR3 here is CASSLDSPNNEQFF. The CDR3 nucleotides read TGTGCCAGCAGCCTGGACTCTCCCAACAATGAGCAGTTCTTC.